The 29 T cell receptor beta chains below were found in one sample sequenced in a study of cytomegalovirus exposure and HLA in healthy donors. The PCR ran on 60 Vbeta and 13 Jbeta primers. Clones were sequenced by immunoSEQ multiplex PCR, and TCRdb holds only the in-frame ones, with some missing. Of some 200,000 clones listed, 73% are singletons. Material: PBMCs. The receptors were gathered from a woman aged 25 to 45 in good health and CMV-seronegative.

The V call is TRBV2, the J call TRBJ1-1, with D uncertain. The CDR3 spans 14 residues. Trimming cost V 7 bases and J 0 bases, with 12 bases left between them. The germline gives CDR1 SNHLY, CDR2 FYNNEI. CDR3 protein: CASISLQLNTEAFF. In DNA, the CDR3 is TGTGCCAGCATCTCTCTACAGTTGAACACTGAAGCTTTCTTT. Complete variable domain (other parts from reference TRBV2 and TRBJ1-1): EPEVTQTPSHQVTQMGQEVILRCVPISNHLYFYWYRQILGQKVEFLVSFYNNEISEKSEIFDDQFSVERPDGSNFTLKIRSTKLEDSAMYFCASISLQLNTEAFFGQGTRLTVV.

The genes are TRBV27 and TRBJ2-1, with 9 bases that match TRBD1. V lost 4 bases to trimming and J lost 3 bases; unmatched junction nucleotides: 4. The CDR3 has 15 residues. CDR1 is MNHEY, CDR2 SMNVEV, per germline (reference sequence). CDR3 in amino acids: CASSSGTGYYNEQFF. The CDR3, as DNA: TGTGCCAGCAGTTCCGGGACAGGGTACTACAATGAGCAGTTCTTC.

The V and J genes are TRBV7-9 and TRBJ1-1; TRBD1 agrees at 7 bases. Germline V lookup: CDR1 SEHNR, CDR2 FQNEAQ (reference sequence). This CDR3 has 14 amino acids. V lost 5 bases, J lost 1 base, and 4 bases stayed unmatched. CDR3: CASSPRTGNTEAFF. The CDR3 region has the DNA TGTGCCAGCAGCCCCCGGACAGGGAACACTGAAGCTTTCTTT.

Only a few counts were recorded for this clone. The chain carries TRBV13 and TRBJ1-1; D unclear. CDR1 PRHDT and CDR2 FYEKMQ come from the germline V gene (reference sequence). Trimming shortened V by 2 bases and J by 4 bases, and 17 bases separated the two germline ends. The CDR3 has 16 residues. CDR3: CASSLRRNIGVTEAFF. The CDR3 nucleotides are TGTGCCAGCAGCTTACGGAGGAACATCGGGGTCACTGAAGCTTTCTTT.

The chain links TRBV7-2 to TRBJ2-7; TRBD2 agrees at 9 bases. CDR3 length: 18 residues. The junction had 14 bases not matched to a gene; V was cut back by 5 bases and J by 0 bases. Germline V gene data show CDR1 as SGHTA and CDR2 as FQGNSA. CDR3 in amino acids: CASSPGLAGTRLSYEQYF. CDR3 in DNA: TGTGCCAGCAGCCCCGGCCTAGCGGGAACCAGACTCTCCTACGAGCAGTACTTC.

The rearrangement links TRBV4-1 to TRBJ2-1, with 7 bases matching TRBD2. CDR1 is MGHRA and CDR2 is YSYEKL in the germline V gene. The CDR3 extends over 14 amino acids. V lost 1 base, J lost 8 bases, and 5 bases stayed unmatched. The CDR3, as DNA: TGCGCCAGCAGCCAAGGTTGGACTAGTCATGAGCAGTTCTTC. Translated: CASSQGWTSHEQFF.

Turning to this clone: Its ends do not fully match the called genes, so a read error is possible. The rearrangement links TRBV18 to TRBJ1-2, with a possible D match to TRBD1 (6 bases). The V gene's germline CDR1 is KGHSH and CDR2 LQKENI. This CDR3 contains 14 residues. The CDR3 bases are TGTGCCAGCTCGCCACAGGGCCTCAGGGGCGGCTACACCTTC. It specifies CASSPQGLRGGYTF.

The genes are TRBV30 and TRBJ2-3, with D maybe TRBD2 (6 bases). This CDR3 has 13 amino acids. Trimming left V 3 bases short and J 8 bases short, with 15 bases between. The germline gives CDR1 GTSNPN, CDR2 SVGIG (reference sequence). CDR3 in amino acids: CAWRNGGAGTQYF. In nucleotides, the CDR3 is TGTGCCTGGAGGAATGGCGGGGCGGGTACGCAGTATTTT. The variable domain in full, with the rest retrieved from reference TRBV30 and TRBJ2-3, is SQTIHQWPATLVQPVGSPLSLECTVEGTSNPNLYWYRQAAGRGLQLLFYSVGIGQISSEVPQNLSASRPQDRQFILSSKKLLLSDSGFYLCAWRNGGAGTQYFGPGTRLTVL.

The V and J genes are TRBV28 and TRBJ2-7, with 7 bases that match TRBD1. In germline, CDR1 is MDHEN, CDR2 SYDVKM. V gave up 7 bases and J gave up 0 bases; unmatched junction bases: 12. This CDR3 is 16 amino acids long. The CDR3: CASTSAATGSSYEQYF. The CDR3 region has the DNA TGTGCCAGCACCTCCGCAGCGACAGGGAGCTCCTACGAGCAGTACTTC.

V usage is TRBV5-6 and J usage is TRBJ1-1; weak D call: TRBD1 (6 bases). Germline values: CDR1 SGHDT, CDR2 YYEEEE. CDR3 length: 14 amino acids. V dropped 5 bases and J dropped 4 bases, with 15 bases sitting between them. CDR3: CASSQQGVSTEAFF. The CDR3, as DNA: TGTGCCAGCAGTCAACAGGGTGTGAGCACTGAAGCTTTCTTT.

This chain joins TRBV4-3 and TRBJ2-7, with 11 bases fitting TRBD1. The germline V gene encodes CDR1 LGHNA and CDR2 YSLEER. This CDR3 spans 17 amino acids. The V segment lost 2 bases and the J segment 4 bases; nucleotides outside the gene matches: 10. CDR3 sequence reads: CASSQSLMDRGLYEQYF. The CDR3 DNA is TGCGCCAGCAGCCAAAGTTTGATGGACAGGGGGCTGTACGAGCAGTACTTC.

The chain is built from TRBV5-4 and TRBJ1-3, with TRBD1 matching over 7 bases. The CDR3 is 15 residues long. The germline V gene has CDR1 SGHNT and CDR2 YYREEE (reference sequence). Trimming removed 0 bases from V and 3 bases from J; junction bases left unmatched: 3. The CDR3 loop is CASSLAGTVGNTIYF. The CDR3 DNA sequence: TGTGCCAGCAGCTTGGCGGGGACAGTTGGAAACACCATATATTTT.

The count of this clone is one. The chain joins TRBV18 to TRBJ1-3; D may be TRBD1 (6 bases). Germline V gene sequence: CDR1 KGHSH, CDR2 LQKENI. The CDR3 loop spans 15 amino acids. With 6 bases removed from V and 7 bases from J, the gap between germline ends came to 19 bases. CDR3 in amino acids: CASSPSRTDLNTIYF. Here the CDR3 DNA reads TGTGCCAGCTCCCCATCGAGGACAGATTTGAACACCATATATTTT.

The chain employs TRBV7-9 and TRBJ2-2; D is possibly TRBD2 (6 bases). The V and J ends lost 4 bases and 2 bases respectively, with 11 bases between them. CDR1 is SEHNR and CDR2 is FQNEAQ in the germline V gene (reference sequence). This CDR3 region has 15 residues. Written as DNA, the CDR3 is TGTGCCAGCAGCTCCCCGGGACTTAACACCGGGGAGCTGTTTTTT. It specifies CASSSPGLNTGELFF.

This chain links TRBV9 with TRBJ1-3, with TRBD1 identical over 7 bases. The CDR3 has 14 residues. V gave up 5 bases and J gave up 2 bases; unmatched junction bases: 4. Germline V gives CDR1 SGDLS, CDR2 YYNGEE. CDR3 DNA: TGTGCCAGCAGTCTTGGGACAGCTGGAAACACCATATATTTT. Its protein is CASSLGTAGNTIYF.

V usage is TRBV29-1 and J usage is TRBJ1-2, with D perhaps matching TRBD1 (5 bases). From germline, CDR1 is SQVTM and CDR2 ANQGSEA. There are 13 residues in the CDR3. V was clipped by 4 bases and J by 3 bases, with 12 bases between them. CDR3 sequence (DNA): TGCAGCGTTGGTAGGGGTGGGGACTATGGCTACACCTTC. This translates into CSVGRGGDYGYTF.

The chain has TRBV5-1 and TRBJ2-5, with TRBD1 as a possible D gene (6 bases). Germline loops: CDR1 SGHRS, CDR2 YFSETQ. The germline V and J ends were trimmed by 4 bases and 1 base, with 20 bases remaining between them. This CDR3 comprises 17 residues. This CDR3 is CASSPIGGVWLQETQYF. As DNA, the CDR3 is TGCGCCAGCAGCCCTATAGGGGGAGTCTGGCTCCAAGAGACCCAGTACTTC.

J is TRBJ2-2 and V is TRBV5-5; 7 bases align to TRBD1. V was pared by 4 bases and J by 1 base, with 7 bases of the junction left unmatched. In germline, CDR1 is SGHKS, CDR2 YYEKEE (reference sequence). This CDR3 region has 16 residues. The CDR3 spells CASSGGTAMNTGELFF. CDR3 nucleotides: TGTGCCAGCAGCGGTGGGACAGCGATGAACACCGGGGAGCTGTTTTTT.

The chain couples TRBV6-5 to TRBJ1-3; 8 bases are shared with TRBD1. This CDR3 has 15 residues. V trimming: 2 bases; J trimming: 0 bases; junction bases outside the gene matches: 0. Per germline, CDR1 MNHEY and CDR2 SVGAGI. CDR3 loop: CASSYDRGSGNTIYF. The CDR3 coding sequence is TGTGCCAGCAGTTACGACAGGGGCTCTGGAAACACCATATATTTT.

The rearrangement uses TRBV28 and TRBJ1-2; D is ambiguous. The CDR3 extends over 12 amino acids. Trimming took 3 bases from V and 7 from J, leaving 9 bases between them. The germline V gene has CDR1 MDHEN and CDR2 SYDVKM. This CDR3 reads CASSFGRFGYTF. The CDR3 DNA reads TGTGCCAGCAGTTTTGGCAGATTTGGCTACACCTTC.

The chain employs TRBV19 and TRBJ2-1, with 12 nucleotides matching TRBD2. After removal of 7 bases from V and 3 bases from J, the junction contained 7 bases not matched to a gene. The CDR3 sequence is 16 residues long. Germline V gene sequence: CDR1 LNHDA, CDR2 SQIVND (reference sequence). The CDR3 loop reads CASTELAGGLYNEQFF. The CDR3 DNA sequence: TGTGCCAGTACCGAACTAGCGGGGGGTCTCTACAATGAGCAGTTCTTC.

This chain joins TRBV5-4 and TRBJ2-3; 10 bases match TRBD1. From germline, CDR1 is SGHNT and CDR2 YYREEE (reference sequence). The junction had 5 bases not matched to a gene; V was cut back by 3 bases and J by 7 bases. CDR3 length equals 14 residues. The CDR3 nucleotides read TGTGCCAGCAGCTCAAGGACAGGGGGTAATACGCAGTATTTT. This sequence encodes CASSSRTGGNTQYF.

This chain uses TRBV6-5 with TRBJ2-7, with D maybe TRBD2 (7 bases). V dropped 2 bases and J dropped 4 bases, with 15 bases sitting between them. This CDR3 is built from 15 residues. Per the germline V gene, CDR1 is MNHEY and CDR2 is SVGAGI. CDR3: CASSYERDTYYEQYF. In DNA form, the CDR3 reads TGTGCCAGCAGTTACGAGCGGGACACCTATTACGAGCAGTACTTC.

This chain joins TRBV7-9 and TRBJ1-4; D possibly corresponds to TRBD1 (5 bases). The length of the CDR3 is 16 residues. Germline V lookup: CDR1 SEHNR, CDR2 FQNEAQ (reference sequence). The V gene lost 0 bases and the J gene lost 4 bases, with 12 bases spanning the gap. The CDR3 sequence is CASSLAPQGVNEKLFF. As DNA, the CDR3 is TGTGCCAGCAGCTTAGCGCCCCAGGGCGTTAATGAAAAACTGTTTTTT.

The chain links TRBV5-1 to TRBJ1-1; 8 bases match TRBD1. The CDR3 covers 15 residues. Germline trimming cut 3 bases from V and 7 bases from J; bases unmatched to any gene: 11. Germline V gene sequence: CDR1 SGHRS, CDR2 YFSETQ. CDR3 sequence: CASSWKDREGGEAFF. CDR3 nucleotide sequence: TGCGCCAGCAGCTGGAAGGACAGGGAGGGGGGTGAAGCTTTCTTT.

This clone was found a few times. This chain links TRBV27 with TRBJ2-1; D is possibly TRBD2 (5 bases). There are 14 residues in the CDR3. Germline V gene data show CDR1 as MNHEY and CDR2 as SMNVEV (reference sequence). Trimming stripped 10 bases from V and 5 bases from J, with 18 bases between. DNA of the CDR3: TGTGCCACCCGACTGCCGGGATCTCACAATGAGCAGTTCTTC. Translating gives CATRLPGSHNEQFF.

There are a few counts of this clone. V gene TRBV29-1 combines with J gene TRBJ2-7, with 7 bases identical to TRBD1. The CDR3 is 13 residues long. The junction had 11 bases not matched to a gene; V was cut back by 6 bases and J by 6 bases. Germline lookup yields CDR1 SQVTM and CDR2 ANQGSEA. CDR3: CSVRDSYSPEQYF. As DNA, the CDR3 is TGCAGCGTCCGGGACAGTTATTCTCCCGAGCAGTACTTC.

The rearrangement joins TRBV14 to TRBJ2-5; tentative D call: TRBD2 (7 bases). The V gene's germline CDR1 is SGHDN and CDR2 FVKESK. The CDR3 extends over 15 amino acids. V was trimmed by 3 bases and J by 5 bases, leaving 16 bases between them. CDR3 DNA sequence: TGTGCCAGCAGCCAGCTTTGGGGGGGCCACGAGACCCAGTACTTC. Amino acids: CASSQLWGGHETQYF.

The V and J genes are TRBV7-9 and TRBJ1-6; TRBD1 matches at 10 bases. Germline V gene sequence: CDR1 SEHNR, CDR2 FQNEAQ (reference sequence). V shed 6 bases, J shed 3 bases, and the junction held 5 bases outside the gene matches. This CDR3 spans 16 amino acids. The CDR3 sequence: CASSSGQGFYNSPLHF. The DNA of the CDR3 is TGTGCCAGCAGTTCGGGACAGGGGTTCTATAATTCACCCCTCCACTTT.